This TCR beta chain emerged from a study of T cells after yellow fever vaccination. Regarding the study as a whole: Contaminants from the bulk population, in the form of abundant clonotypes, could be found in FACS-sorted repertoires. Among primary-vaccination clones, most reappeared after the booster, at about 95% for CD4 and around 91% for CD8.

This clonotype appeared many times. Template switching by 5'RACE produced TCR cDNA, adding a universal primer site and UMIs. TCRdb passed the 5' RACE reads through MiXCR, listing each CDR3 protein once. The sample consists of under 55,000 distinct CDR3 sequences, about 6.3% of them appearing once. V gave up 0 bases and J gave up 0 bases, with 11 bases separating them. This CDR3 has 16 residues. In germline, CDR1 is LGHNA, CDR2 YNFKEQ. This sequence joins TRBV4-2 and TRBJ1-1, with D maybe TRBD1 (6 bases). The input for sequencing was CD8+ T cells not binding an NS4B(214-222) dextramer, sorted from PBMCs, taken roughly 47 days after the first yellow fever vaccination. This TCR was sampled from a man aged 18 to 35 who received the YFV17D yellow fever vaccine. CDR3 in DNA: TGTGCCAGCAGCCAAGAGGGGGGCCAAGTGAACACTGAAGCTTTCTTT. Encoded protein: CASSQEGGQVNTEAFF.